Sequencing of this TCR beta chain was carried out in a study of response to subunit inactivated influenza vaccine. This clonotype was found a few times. MiXCR was run by TCRdb on the RT-PCR reads, yielding one entry per CDR3 protein. Among hundreds of thousands of distinct CDR3 sequences listed, about 11% were seen once. This CDR3 contains 13 residues. V was pared by 3 bases and J by 1 base, with 6 bases between. The same specimen was also included in a second study, on T cells expressing NK-cell markers. As reported in that work: The cDNA for TCR beta came from 5'RACE template switching with UMIs. CD3+CD56+NKG2C+, CD3+CD56+NKG2C- and CD3+CD56-NKG2C+ T cells, once sorted, supplied the TCR beta repertoires. Of eight sequenced donors, seven were HCMV-seropositive and one HCMV-seronegative.

The source of this sequence is a middle-aged man who received an inactivated influenza vaccine. The gene calls are TRBV12-3 or TRBV12-4 and TRBJ1-2; D not resolved. The input for sequencing was PBMCs from blood, taken on the day of vaccination. The CDR3: CASSFRHNYGYTF. The CDR3 DNA reads TGTGCCAGCAGTTTCAGACATAACTATGGCTACACCTTC.